These 16 T cell receptor beta chains came from one sample sequenced in a study of blood T cells in healthy people across ages. The authors ran a second PCR of about 7 to 11 cycles using a sample-barcoded 5' primer and a J-beta primer mix. One entry per CDR3 protein, called by TCRdb with MiXCR from the 5' RACE reads. The sample holds nearly 800,000 distinct CDR3 sequences, roughly three fifths seen once. The sequencing input was blood. All receptors derive from a man between 35 and 55 years old in good health.

The chain employs TRBV5-1 and TRBJ2-5, with D perhaps matching TRBD1 or TRBD2 (7 bases each). Trimming cost V 0 bases and J 10 bases, with 10 bases left between them. The germline V gene has CDR1 SGHRS and CDR2 YFSETQ. The CDR3 spans 12 residues. The CDR3, as DNA: TGCGCCAGCAGCTTGGCAGGGGGGGGCCAGTACTTC. Encoded protein: CASSLAGGGQYF.

The J gene is TRBJ2-5, the V gene TRBV19, with 8 bases aligning to TRBD2. The V gene end was trimmed by 2 bases and the J gene end by 2 bases; junction bases not matched to a gene: 4. The CDR3 is made up of 15 amino acids. Germline assignment: CDR1 LNHDA and CDR2 SQIVND (reference sequence). CDR3 region: CASSIFSGTQETQYF. Here the CDR3 DNA reads TGTGCCAGTAGTATATTTAGCGGGACTCAAGAGACCCAGTACTTC.

The V call is TRBV28, the J call TRBJ2-3, with unresolved D. CDR1 and CDR2 (germline): MDHEN, SYDVKM. This CDR3 is built from 13 residues. Trimming took off 5 bases at V and 2 bases at J, with 8 bases between the two ends. Here the CDR3 DNA reads TGTGCCAGCAGTCCTTACCTCACAGATACGCAGTATTTT. It yields the protein CASSPYLTDTQYF.

This clonotype was seen more than once but under ten times. The chain is built from TRBV4-1 and TRBJ1-5; 10 nucleotides line up with TRBD1. The trim removed 6 bases at V and 6 bases at J, leaving 11 bases unmatched. Germline V lookup: CDR1 MGHRA, CDR2 YSYEKL. There are 16 residues in the CDR3. The CDR3 DNA reads TGCGCCAGCAGTTTTAGGGCCGGGACAGGGGCTCAGCCCCAGCATTTT. It codes for CASSFRAGTGAQPQHF.

As regards this clonotype: The junction shows a germline mismatch at one end, possibly a read error. The CDR3 sequence: CANSIKGGGSEETQYF. As DNA, the CDR3 is TGTGCCAACTCAATTAAAGGTGGAGGGAGCGAGGAGACCCAGTACTTC. The V gene is TRBV18, the J gene TRBJ2-7; tentative D call: TRBD2 (6 bases). The closer fit of TRBJ2-5 to the DNA end suggests the J call may be wrong. This CDR3 region has 16 residues. Germline loops: CDR1 KGHSH, CDR2 LQKENI.

The CDR3 DNA is TGTGCCAGCAGCTTTTGGGGACAGCCTAGCAATCAGCCCCAGCATTTT. Amino acids: CASSFWGQPSNQPQHF. V is TRBV5-6 and J is TRBJ1-5, with 7 bases matching TRBD1. The length of the CDR3 is 16 residues. V lost 2 bases to trimming and J lost 0 bases; unmatched junction nucleotides: 5. The V gene's germline CDR1 is SGHDT and CDR2 YYEEEE. Drawing the rest from reference TRBV5-6 and TRBJ1-5, the complete variable domain is DAGVTQSPTHLIKTRGQQVTLRCSPKSGHDTVSWYQQALGQGPQFIFQYYEEEERQRGNFPDRFSGHQFPNYSSELNVNALLLGDSALYLCASSFWGQPSNQPQHFGDGTRLSIL.

This clonotype was detected a few times. The chain uses TRBV9 and TRBJ2-5, with D possibly being TRBD2 (5 bases). Trimming left V 0 bases short and J 5 bases short, with 20 bases between. Per the germline V gene, CDR1 is SGDLS and CDR2 is YYNGEE. This CDR3 contains 17 residues. CDR3: CASSVEDYQIVGETQYF. CDR3 DNA: TGTGCCAGCAGCGTAGAAGACTACCAAATAGTCGGGGAGACCCAGTACTTC.

In this sample, this clonotype turned up many times. The chain's CDR3 is CASSPTRDSGANVLTF. The CDR3 coding sequence is TGCGCCAGCAGCCCTACTCGGGACTCTGGGGCCAACGTCCTGACTTTC. J is TRBJ2-6 and V is TRBV5-1, with D tentatively TRBD2 (5 bases). Trimming shortened V by 4 bases and J by 0 bases, and 11 bases separated the two germline ends. The CDR3 consists of 16 residues. Germline-derived CDR1 and CDR2 are SGHRS and YFSETQ.

V is TRBV20-1 and J is TRBJ2-1, with D maybe TRBD1 (6 bases). This CDR3 comprises 16 residues. Trimming pared 6 bases from V and 0 bases from J, leaving 18 bases between. Germline assignment: CDR1 DFQATT and CDR2 SNEGSKA (reference sequence). CDR3 nucleotide sequence: TGCAGTGCCCTATCAACGGACAGAAGCTCCTACAATGAGCAGTTCTTC. As protein: CSALSTDRSSYNEQFF.

The DNA of the CDR3 is TGTGCCAGCAGTTCCGTGGACAGGGGCGTCGAGACCCTCCACTTT. It translates to CASSSVDRGVETLHF. V usage is TRBV6-2 or TRBV6-3 and J usage is TRBJ1-6; the match to TRBD1 covers 9 bases. In germline, CDR1 is MNHEY, CDR2 SVGEGT. V shed 4 bases and J 14 bases; nucleotides not matched to a gene: 12. The CDR3 runs 15 residues.

This chain connects TRBV6-2 or TRBV6-3 to TRBJ2-5, with 9 bases that match TRBD2. The V segment lost 0 bases and the J segment 11 bases; nucleotides outside the gene matches: 16. The CDR3 has 17 amino acids. In germline, CDR1 is MNHEY, CDR2 SVGEGT. The CDR3 nucleotides read TGTGCCAGCAGTTACTCCCCGACTAGCGGAATCTACAATGAGCAGTACTTC. This translates into CASSYSPTSGIYNEQYF.

This clonotype came up a few times. V and J are TRBV20-1 and TRBJ2-3; no definite D call. Germline values: CDR1 DFQATT, CDR2 SNEGSKA (reference sequence). Trimming removed 7 bases from V and 4 bases from J, with 18 bases in between. The CDR3 contains 14 residues. CDR3 sequence: CSVAPPVGADTQYF. CDR3 nucleotide sequence: TGCAGTGTAGCCCCCCCTGTCGGTGCAGATACGCAGTATTTT.

The chain has TRBV20-1 and TRBJ2-7, with TRBD2 matching over 10 bases. Trimming at V came to 6 bases and at J to 3 bases, leaving 11 bases not matched to a gene. From germline, CDR1 is DFQATT and CDR2 SNEGSKA (reference sequence). The CDR3 is 15 residues long. The CDR3 region is CSATQTSGDRYEQYF. Here the CDR3 DNA reads TGCAGTGCAACTCAAACTAGCGGGGATCGCTACGAGCAGTACTTC.

V is TRBV6-5 and J is TRBJ1-1, with D maybe TRBD1 (6 bases). The V and J ends lost 6 bases and 3 bases respectively, with 11 bases between them. The germline V gene encodes CDR1 MNHEY and CDR2 SVGAGI. The CDR3 has 13 residues. CDR3 nucleotide sequence: TGTGCCAGCAGCCGGGACACGGACACTGAAGCTTTCTTT. Encoded protein: CASSRDTDTEAFF.

V and J are TRBV5-1 and TRBJ2-1; D unclear. The CDR3 has 15 residues. Germline CDR1 SGHRS, CDR2 YFSETQ. The V end lost 0 bases, the J end lost 8 bases, and 15 bases lay between the germline ends. The CDR3 loop is CASSLEDAFRDEQFF. CDR3 nucleotides: TGCGCCAGCAGCTTGGAGGATGCCTTTAGGGATGAGCAGTTCTTC.

This clonotype was picked up a small number of times. The chain carries TRBV12-3 or TRBV12-4 and TRBJ2-5; 7 bases line up with TRBD1. The CDR3 has 13 amino acids. J was trimmed by 12 bases and V by 2 bases; bases with no gene match: 9. CDR3 in amino acids: CASSLRQGSKEYF. The CDR3 nucleotides read TGTGCCAGCAGTTTACGACAGGGTAGTAAAGAGTACTTC.